Each of the 6 T cell receptor beta chains below was sequenced from the same sample in a study of blood T cell repertoires in COVID-19. Sequenced by immunoSEQ multiplex PCR; TCRdb stores in-frame clones only, minus some. The sample includes about 88,000 clones, more than 85% of them seen just once. Sequencing input: peripheral blood. These receptor sequences come from a man in his sixties with acute or convalescent COVID-19.

This chain links TRBV24-1 with TRBJ2-1, with TRBD1 identical over 8 bases. Germline-derived CDR1 and CDR2 are KGHDR and SFDVKD. The CDR3 is 13 amino acids. The junction had 1 base not matched to a gene; V was cut back by 3 bases and J by 7 bases. In DNA form, the CDR3 reads TGTGCCACCAGTGATCGACAGGGGAATGAGCAGTTCTTC. As protein: CATSDRQGNEQFF.

The V call is TRBV7-2, the J call TRBJ2-1; maybe TRBD2 (5 bases). With 7 bases removed from V and 1 base from J, the gap between germline ends came to 17 bases. The germline V gene encodes CDR1 SGHTA and CDR2 FQGNSA. CDR3 length: 16 amino acids. The CDR3 coding sequence is TGTGCCAGCACCCCCGCGGCTAGAGGGTCCTACAATGAGCAGTTCTTC. This translates into CASTPAARGSYNEQFF.

The chain is built from TRBV20-1 and TRBJ2-3; the match to TRBD2 covers 9 bases. With 3 bases clipped from V and 6 bases from J, the junction kept 19 bases outside the gene matches. This CDR3 contains 18 residues. Germline-derived CDR1 and CDR2 are DFQATT and SNEGSKA (reference sequence). CDR3 protein: CSASGGATSGHVRDTQYF. The DNA for the CDR3 is TGCAGTGCTAGTGGGGGGGCCACTAGCGGGCATGTCCGGGATACGCAGTATTTT.

The chain is built from TRBV19 and TRBJ1-2; no clear D gene. There are 13 residues in the CDR3. The V and J ends lost 6 bases and 6 bases respectively, with 14 bases between them. Germline V gene data show CDR1 as LNHDA and CDR2 as SQIVND (reference sequence). The CDR3 region has the DNA TGTGCCAGTAGCTCCGGGAGTCGGGATGGCTACACCTTC. Amino acids: CASSSGSRDGYTF.

The chain recombines TRBV28 with TRBJ1-5; 7 bases line up with TRBD1. The CDR3 has 16 residues. After removal of 5 bases from V and 1 base from J, the junction contained 8 bases not matched to a gene. The germline gives CDR1 MDHEN, CDR2 SYDVKM. In DNA, the CDR3 is TGTGCCAGCAGTCCGCGAGGGGGCGCGAGCAATCAGCCCCAGCATTTT. Its translation: CASSPRGGASNQPQHF.

This chain joins TRBV10-3 and TRBJ1-1; D is possibly TRBD1 (6 bases). The CDR3 runs 16 residues. CDR1 is ENHRY and CDR2 is SYGVKD in the germline V gene. With 2 bases removed from V and 1 base from J, the gap between germline ends came to 14 bases. The CDR3 protein is CAISEPTGFGNTEAFF. The DNA of the CDR3 is TGTGCCATCAGTGAGCCAACAGGGTTTGGGAACACTGAAGCTTTCTTT.